These T cell receptor beta chains were read from a single sample in a study of CD8 T cells in Susac syndrome. In TCRdb, the immunoSEQ multiplex PCR reads were re-called with MiXCR into one record per CDR3 protein. The repertoire holds around 270,000 distinct CDR3 sequences, with roughly 85% as singletons. The sequenced material came from CD8+ T cells from PBMCs. These receptors all come from a human donor with multiple sclerosis. Each CDR3 is given with its conserved first and last residue. A D gene is named only where the DNA matches it firmly. Size is omitted from some rows. Given values are once, few, many or a class for expanded clones.

>TRBJ1-1|TRBV7-6|.|.
CASSAGTEAFF
TGTGCCAGCAGCGCAGGGACTGAAGCTTTCTTT
>TRBJ2-7|TRBV28|TRBD1|.
CASRGTGFSSYEQYF
TGTGCCAGCAGAGGGACAGGGTTTTCCTCCTACGAGCAGTACTTC
>TRBJ1-2|TRBV12-3/TRBV12-4|.|.
CASSSTGSGYGYTF
TGTGCCAGCAGTTCGACCGGATCAGGCTATGGCTACACCTTC
>TRBJ2-1|TRBV7-9|TRBD1|.
CASSDRDRASEQFF
TGTGCCAGCAGTGACCGGGACAGGGCCAGCGAGCAGTTCTTC
>TRBJ2-7|TRBV6-2/TRBV6-3|.|.
CASSSAETGWNEQYF
TGTGCCAGCAGTTCGGCGGAGACGGGCTGGAACGAGCAGTACTTC
>TRBJ2-1|TRBV7-2|TRBD2|few
CASSLAGTSGRIVGEQFF
TGTGCCAGCAGCTTAGCGGGGACTAGCGGGAGGATAGTGGGCGAGCAGTTCTTC
>TRBJ2-5|TRBV11-2|TRBD1|.
CASSPGTGDGETQYF
TGTGCCAGCAGCCCAGGGACAGGGGACGGAGAGACCCAGTACTTC
>TRBJ2-7|TRBV28|TRBD2|.
CASSLAGVISYEQYF
TGTGCCAGCAGTTTAGCGGGAGTGATCTCCTACGAGCAGTACTTC
>TRBJ2-3|TRBV5-1|.|once
CASSYWGPSTDTQYF
TGCGCCAGCAGCTACTGGGGTCCGAGCACAGATACGCAGTATTTT
>TRBJ2-2|TRBV7-2|TRBD2|.
CASSGRLSGVNTGELFF
TGTGCCAGCAGCGGCCGGCTTAGCGGGGTGAACACCGGGGAGCTGTTTTTT
>TRBJ2-5|TRBV6-6|TRBD2|.
CASSNLAGRAKGPQYF
TGTGCCAGCAGTAACCTAGCGGGAAGGGCTAAAGGGCCCCAGTACTTC
>TRBJ2-1|TRBV4-3|.|.
CASSQDSGLEQFF
TGCGCCAGCAGCCAAGACTCAGGGCTAGAGCAGTTCTTC
>TRBJ2-4|TRBV27|.|.
CASSSGLLAKNIQYF
TGTGCCAGCAGTTCGGGCCTTCTAGCCAAAAACATTCAGTACTTC
>TRBJ2-3|TRBV4-3|.|.
CASSQGTSADTQYF
TGCGCCAGCAGCCAAGGAACCTCGGCGGATACGCAGTATTTT
>TRBJ2-6|TRBV28|.|.
CASSLLVDGANVLTF
TGTGCCAGCAGTTTGTTGGTGGATGGGGCCAACGTCCTGACTTTC